This T cell receptor (beta chain) was identified during a study of Graves' ophthalmopathy and Graves' hyperthyroidism (dated by TCRdb to between 2018 and 2020). As for the study more broadly: Peripheral blood samples were taken at the time of initial diagnosis, before any treatment was given. To tell Graves' ophthalmopathy apart from Graves' hyperthyroidism, and to predict which patients would progress to ophthalmopathy, the study relied on TCR beta repertoire signatures. In total, 135 blood samples were TCR-sequenced: roughly 45 ophthalmopathy, some 75 hyperthyroidism and some 17 hyperthyroidism-to-ophthalmopathy patients. To explore V-J signatures that distinguish ophthalmopathy from hyperthyroidism, a discovery set of roughly 98 patients was enrolled, made up of 43 with ophthalmopathy and some 56 with stable hyperthyroidism. The independent validation cohort included 18 to 20 hyperthyroidism patients plus 17 patients who later progressed from hyperthyroidism to ophthalmopathy. In roughly 6 hyperthyroidism patients, the T-cell repertoires found in thyroid tissue were compared with those found in blood. Once sampling was done, hyperthyroidism patients were given methimazole at a starting dose of 30 mg daily, while ophthalmopathy patients were given high-dose intravenous methylprednisolone. Paper-wide results and their limitations: The 13-signature model separated ophthalmopathy from stable hyperthyroidism with over 85% sensitivity and 81.08% specificity in cross-validation, and 80%/75% in the test set. In validation, the model predicted ophthalmopathy progression with over 60% sensitivity and roughly 72% specificity; some twelve predicted patients were CT-confirmed with GO in a median of 6.5 months. Among expanded thyroid clonotypes with frequency above 0.001, most also showed up in blood, which suggests that blood repertoires may reflect the thyroid immune response. No statistical method was used to set the sample size in advance, and the investigators knew which group each participant was assigned to.

CDR1 SQVTM and CDR2 ANQGSEA are derived from the germline V gene. The V end loses 7 bases and the J end loses 7 bases, and a stretch of 12 bases separates them. The CDR3, from cysteine to phenylalanine, totals 11 residues. The retained sequence is limited to the CDR3, 33 bases, with the frame set at the first base. Ophthalmopathy patients had moderately to severely active disease, Clinical Activity Score of at least 3, NOSPECS grade of at least 4, and disease duration under 3 months. Patients with other autoimmune diseases, uncontrolled infections, pregnancy or lactation were excluded from the study. Diagnosis relied on clinical symptoms, serum thyroxine, TRAb, thyroid ultrasound and orbital computed tomography. Ficoll-Paque density gradient centrifugation was used to isolate PBMCs from around 9.1 ml of fresh peripheral blood. Total RNA was extracted using Trizol reagent, and RNA quality was checked on an Agilent 2100 Bioanalyzer.

A few counts support this clonotype. Its antigen is still unknown. The sample holds no much larger clone one base away, and base qualities are not on file. For repertoire sequencing, TCR beta CDR3 regions were amplified from RNA transcripts. A first-round RT-PCR used HTBI primers with the Qiagen OneStep RT-PCR kit, followed by a second-round multiplex PCR, size selection and purification. Libraries were sequenced on an Illumina HiSeq2000 using paired-end 100 bp reads. The authors' pipeline ran thus. SOAPnuke was used for read processing, and reads with adapters, uncalled bases, a mean Phred below 15, or no exact constant-primer or identifier match were discarded. COPE v1.2.5 was used to merge the high-quality paired reads. Each unique nucleotide sequence was treated as a clonotype, and MiTCR v1.1 was used to align the clonotypes to the IMGT TRB V, D and J references. Analysis was restricted to V-J combinations with a frequency above 0.0001, which covered roughly 99% of repertoires. A TCR clonal expansion and chaos score per V-J combination was defined as the ratio of F50 clonal expansion to chaos observed in the TCRdist matrix. Welch's t-statistics and random forest were used to reduce features to over ten V-J combinations, which were fed into a naive Bayes classifier. The similarity between thyroid and blood repertoires was quantified using the Morisita-Horn index. TCRdb handled the public reads itself, with Q25 trimming in fastp and clone calling in MiXCR, and kept productive beta chains. Here each entry gathers all rows of one CDR3 protein and keeps the most common genes and DNA. The V and J calls reflect TCRdb's pipeline rather than the authors' work. Recorded for this sample are hundreds of thousands of distinct CDR3 sequences; about 44% of them occurred a single time. The ten most abundant clones make up roughly 46% of the sample.

The chain is assembled from TRBV29-1 and TRBJ2-3, with the D gene uncertain. The source of this sequence is an adult man with Graves' ophthalmopathy. Sequencing was done on a sample of peripheral blood. The CDR3 loop reads CSAPVGHTQYF. The DNA reads TGCAGCGCCCCCGTCGGGCATACGCAGTATTTT.